Listed here are 4 T cell receptor beta chains from one sample, sequenced in a study of blood T cells in healthy people across ages. Next came a second PCR, run for about 6 to 11 cycles, which used a sample-barcoded 5' primer along with a J-beta primer mix. TCRdb ran MiXCR on the 5' RACE reads and lists one entry per CDR3 protein. The profile shows about 830,000 distinct CDR3 sequences, under 80% of them singletons. Sequenced sample: blood. The receptors here all came from a man aged 25-45 years in good health.

The chain links TRBV20-1 to TRBJ1-5; no firm D call. CDR3 length: 10 amino acids. With 5 bases removed from V and 8 bases from J, the gap between germline ends came to 7 bases. Germline CDR1 DFQATT, CDR2 SNEGSKA (reference sequence). CDR3 in DNA: TGCAGTGCTGGCGATGAGCCCCAGCATTTT. Encoded protein: CSAGDEPQHF.

V is TRBV6-6 and J is TRBJ1-4, with D unresolved. CDR1 and CDR2 from the germline V gene are MNHNY and SVGAGI (reference sequence). This CDR3 is built from 12 residues. Trimming took 8 bases from V and 4 from J, leaving 8 bases between them. Here the CDR3 reads CASGLINEKLFF. The CDR3 DNA reads as TGTGCCAGCGGGCTGATTAATGAAAAACTGTTTTTT.

There are a few counts of this clonotype. The chain employs TRBV10-3 and TRBJ2-7, with D maybe TRBD1 (5 bases). The CDR3 contains 12 residues. V lost 11 bases to trimming and J lost 6 bases, with 17 bases between them. CDR1 ENHRY and CDR2 SYGVKD come from the germline V gene. The CDR3 sequence is CAVRQGPGEQYF. The CDR3 region has the DNA TGTGCCGTCCGGCAGGGTCCGGGCGAGCAGTACTTC.

This clonotype was counted between two and nine times. CDR3 bases: TGTGCCAGCAGTTACGGGGTTGGGTACGAGCAGTACTTC. It is translated as CASSYGVGYEQYF. V and J are TRBV6-5 and TRBJ2-7; no reliable D call. Germline CDR1 is MNHEY and CDR2 is SVGAGI. CDR3 length: 13 residues. V lost 2 bases and J lost 4, with 9 bases in between.